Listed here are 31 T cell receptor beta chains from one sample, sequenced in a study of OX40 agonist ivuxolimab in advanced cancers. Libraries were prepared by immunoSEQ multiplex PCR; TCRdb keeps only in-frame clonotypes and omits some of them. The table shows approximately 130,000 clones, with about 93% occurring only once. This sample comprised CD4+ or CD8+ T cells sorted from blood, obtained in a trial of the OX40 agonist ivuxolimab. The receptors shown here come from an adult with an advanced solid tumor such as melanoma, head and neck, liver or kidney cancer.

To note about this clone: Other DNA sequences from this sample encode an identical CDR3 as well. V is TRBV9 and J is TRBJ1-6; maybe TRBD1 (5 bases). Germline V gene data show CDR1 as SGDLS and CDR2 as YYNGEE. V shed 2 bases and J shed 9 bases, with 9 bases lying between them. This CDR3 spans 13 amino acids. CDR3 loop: CASSVPGFSPLHF. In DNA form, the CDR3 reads TGTGCCAGCAGCGTTCCAGGGTTTTCACCCCTCCACTTT.

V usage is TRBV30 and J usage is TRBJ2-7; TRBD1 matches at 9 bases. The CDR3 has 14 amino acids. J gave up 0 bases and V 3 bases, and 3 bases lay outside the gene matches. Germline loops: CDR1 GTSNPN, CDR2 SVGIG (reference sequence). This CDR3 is CAWREQGASYEQYF. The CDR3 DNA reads TGTGCCTGGAGAGAACAGGGGGCCTCCTACGAGCAGTACTTC.

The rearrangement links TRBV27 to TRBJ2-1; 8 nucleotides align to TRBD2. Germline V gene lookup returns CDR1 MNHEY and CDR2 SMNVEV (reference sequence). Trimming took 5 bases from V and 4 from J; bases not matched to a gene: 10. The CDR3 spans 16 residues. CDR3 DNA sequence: TGTGCCAGCAGTGGACTGACTAGCGCGGCTTACAATGAGCAGTTCTTC. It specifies CASSGLTSAAYNEQFF.

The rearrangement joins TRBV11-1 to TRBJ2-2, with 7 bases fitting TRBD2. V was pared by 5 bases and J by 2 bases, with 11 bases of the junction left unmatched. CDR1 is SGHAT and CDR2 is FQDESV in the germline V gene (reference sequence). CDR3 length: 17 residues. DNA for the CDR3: TGTGCCAGCAGCATAGGGGAGGGACGGAACAACACCGGGGAGCTGTTTTTT. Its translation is CASSIGEGRNNTGELFF.

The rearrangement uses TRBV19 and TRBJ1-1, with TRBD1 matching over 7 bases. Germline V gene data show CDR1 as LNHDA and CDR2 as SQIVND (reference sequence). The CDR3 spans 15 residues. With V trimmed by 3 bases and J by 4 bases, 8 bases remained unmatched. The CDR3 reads CASSIDKQGRTEAFF. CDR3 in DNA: TGTGCCAGTAGTATCGATAAACAGGGGCGCACTGAAGCTTTCTTT.

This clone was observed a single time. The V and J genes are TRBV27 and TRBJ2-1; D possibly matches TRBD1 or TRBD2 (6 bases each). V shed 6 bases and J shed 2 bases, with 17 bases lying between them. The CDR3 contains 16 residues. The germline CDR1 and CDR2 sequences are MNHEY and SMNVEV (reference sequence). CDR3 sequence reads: CASSSNRGPPYNEQFF. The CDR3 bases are TGTGCCAGCAGCTCAAACCGGGGGCCGCCCTACAATGAGCAGTTCTTC.

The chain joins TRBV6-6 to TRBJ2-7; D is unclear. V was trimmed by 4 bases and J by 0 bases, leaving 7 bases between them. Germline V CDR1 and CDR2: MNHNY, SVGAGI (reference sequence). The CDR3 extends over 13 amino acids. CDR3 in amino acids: CASSSPDSYEQYF. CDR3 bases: TGTGCCAGCAGTTCCCCCGACTCCTACGAGCAGTACTTC.

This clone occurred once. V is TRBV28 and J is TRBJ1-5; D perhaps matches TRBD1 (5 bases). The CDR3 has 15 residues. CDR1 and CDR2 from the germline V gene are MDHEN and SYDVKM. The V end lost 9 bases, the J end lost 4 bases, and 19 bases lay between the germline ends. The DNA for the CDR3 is TGTGCCAGTGGGGGTGGGTCAGCCGGAAATCAGCCCCAGCATTTT. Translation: CASGGGSAGNQPQHF.

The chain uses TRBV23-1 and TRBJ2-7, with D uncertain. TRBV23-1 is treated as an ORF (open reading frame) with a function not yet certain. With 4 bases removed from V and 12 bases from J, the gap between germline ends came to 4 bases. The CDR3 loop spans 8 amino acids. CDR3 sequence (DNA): TGCGCCAGCAGTCCGCGGTACTTC. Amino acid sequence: CASSPRYF.

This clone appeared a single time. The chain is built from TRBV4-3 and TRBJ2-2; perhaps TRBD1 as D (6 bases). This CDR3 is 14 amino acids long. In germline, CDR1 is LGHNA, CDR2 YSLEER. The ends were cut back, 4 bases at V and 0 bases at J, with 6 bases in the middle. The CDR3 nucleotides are TGCGCCAGCAGCCGACAGGCGAACACCGGGGAGCTGTTTTTT. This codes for CASSRQANTGELFF.

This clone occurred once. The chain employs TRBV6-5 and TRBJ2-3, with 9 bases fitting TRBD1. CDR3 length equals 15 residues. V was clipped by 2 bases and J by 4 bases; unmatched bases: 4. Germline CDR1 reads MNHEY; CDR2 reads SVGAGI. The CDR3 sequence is CASSYGTGKADTQYF. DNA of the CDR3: TGTGCCAGCAGTTACGGGACAGGGAAGGCAGATACGCAGTATTTT.

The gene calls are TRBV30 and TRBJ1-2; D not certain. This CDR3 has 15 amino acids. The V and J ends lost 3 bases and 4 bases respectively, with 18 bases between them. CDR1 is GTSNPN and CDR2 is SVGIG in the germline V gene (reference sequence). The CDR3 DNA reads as TGTGCCTGGAGCGCCCCGGGAGCATCACTCTATGGCTACACCTTC. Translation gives CAWSAPGASLYGYTF.

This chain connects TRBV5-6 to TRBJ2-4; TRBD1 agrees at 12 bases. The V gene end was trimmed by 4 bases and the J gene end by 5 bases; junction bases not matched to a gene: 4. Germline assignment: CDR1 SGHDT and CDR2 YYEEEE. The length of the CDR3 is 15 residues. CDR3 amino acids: CASSRDRGRENIQYF. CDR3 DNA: TGTGCCAGCAGCCGGGACAGGGGGCGGGAAAACATTCAGTACTTC. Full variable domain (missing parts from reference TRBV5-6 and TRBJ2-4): DAGVTQSPTHLIKTRGQQVTLRCSPKSGHDTVSWYQQALGQGPQFIFQYYEEEERQRGNFPDRFSGHQFPNYSSELNVNALLLGDSALYLCASSRDRGRENIQYFGAGTRLSVL.

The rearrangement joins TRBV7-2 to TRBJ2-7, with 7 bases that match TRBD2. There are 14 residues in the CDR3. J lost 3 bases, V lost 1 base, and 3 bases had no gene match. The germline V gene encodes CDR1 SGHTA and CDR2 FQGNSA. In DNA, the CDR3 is TGTGCCAGCAGCTTAGTGGGGGGGGACTACGAGCAGTACTTC. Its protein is CASSLVGGDYEQYF.

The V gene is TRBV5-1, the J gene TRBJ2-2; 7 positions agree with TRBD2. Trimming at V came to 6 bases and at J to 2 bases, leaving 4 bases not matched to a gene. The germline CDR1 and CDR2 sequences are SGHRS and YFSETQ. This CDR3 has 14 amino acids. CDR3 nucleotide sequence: TGCGCCAGCACCTGGGGGGGAAACACCGGGGAGCTGTTTTTT. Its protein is CASTWGGNTGELFF.

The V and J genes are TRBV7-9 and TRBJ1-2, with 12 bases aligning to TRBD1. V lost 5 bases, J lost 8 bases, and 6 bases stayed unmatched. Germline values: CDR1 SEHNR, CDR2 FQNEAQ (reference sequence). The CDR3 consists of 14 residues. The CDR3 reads CASSRGQGAWGYTF. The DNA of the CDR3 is TGTGCCAGCAGCCGGGGACAGGGGGCGTGGGGCTACACCTTC.

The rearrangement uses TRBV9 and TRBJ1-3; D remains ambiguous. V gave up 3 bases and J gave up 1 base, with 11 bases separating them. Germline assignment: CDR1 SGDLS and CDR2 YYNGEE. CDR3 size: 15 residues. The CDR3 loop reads CASSGQRHSGNTIYF. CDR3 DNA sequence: TGTGCCAGCAGCGGGCAGCGACATTCTGGAAACACCATATATTTT.

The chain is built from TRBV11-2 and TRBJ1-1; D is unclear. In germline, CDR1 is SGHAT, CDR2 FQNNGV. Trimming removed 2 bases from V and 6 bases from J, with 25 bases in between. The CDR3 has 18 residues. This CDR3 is CASSLFSLLEGLDSEAFF. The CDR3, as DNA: TGTGCCAGCAGCTTATTCTCTCTTCTGGAAGGGTTAGACTCTGAAGCTTTCTTT.

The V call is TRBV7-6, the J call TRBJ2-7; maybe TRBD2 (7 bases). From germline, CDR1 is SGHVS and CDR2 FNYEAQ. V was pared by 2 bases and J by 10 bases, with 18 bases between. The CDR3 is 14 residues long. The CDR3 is CASSLPLGRGLQYF. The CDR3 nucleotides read TGTGCCAGCAGCTTACCCCTGGGGCGGGGGCTTCAGTACTTC.

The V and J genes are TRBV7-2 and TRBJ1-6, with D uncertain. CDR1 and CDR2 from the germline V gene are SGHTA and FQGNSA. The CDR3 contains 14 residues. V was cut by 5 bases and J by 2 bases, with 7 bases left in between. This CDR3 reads CASSREPYNSPLHF. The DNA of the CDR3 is TGTGCCAGCAGCCGAGAACCCTATAATTCACCCCTCCACTTT.

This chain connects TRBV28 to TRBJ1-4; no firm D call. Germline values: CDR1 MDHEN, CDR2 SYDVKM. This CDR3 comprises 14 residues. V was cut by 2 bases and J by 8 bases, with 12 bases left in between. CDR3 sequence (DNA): TGTGCCAGCAGTTTAGGTCTACTCGGCGAAAAACTGTTTTTT. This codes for CASSLGLLGEKLFF.

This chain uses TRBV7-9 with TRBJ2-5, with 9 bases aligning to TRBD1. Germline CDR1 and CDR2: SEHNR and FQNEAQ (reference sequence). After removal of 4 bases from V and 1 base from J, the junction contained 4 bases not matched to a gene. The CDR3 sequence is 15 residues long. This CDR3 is CASSWGDRVQETQYF. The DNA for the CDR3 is TGTGCCAGCAGCTGGGGGGACAGGGTCCAAGAGACCCAGTACTTC.

CDR3 residues: CASGSGEGDIQYF. The CDR3 nucleotides are TGTGCCAGCGGGTCAGGGGAGGGGGACATTCAGTACTTC. The genes are TRBV2 and TRBJ2-4, with a possible D match to TRBD2 (7 bases). Trimming cost V 8 bases and J 8 bases, with 16 bases left between them. CDR3 length: 13 amino acids. Germline CDR1 is SNHLY and CDR2 is FYNNEI.

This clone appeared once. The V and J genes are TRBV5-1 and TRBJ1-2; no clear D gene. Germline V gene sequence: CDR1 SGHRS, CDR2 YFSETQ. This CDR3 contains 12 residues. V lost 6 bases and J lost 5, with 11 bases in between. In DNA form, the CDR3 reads TGCGCCAGCACGGTCGGCGGGTATGGCTACACCTTC. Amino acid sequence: CASTVGGYGYTF.

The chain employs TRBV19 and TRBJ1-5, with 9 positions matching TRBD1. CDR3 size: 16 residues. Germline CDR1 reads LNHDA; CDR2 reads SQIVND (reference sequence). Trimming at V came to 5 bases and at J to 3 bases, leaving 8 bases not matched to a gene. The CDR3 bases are TGTGCCAGTAGTGGCGGGACAGGGCGCTTCAATCAGCCCCAGCATTTT. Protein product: CASSGGTGRFNQPQHF.

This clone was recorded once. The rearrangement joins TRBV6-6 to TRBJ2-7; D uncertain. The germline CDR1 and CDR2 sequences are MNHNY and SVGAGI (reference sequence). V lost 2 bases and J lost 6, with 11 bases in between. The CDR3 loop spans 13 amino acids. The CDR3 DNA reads TGTGCCAGCAGTTACCCATCGCGTGGCGAGCAGTACTTC. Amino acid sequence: CASSYPSRGEQYF.

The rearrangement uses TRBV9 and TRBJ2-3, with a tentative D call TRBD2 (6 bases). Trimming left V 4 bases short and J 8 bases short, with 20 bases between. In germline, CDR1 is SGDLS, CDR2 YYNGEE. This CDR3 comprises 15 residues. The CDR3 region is CASSPRGSLGGTQYF. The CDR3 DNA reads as TGTGCCAGCAGCCCCCGGGGCTCGCTGGGGGGTACGCAGTATTTT.

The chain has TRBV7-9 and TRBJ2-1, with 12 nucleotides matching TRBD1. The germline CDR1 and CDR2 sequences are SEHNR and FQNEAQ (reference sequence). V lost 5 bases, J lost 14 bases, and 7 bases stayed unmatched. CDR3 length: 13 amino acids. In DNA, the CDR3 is TGTGCCAGCAGCCCACCTGGGACAGGGGGCAAGTTCTTC. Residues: CASSPPGTGGKFF.

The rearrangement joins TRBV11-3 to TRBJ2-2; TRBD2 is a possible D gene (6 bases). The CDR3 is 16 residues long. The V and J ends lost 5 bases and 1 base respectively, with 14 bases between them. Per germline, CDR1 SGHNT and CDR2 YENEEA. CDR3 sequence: CASSLSYGGNTGELFF. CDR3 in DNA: TGTGCCAGCAGCCTGAGTTACGGGGGGAACACCGGGGAGCTGTTTTTT. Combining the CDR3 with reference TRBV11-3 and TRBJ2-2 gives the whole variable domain EAGVVQSPRYKIIEKKQPVAFWCNPISGHNTLYWYLQNLGQGPELLIRYENEEAVDDSQLPKDRFSAERLKGVDSTLKIQPAELGDSAVYLCASSLSYGGNTGELFFGEGSRLTVL.

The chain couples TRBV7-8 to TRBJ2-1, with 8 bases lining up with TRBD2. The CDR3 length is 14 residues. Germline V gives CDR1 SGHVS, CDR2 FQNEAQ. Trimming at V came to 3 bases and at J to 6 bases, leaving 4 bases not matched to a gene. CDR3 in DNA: TGTGCCAGCAGCTTGGGACTAGGGGCCAATGAGCAGTTCTTC. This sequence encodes CASSLGLGANEQFF.

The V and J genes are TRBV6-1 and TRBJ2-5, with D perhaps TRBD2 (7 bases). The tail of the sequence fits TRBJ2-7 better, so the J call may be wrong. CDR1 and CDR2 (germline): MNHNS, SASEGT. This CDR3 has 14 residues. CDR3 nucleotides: TGTGCCAGCAGTTGGGAGGGGGAGGTGTACGAGCAGTACTTC. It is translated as CASSWEGEVYEQYF.